The 21 T cell receptor beta chains presented below share a single source sample, sequenced in a study of CD8 T cells in ankylosing spondylitis. MiXCR, applied by TCRdb to the 5' RACE reads, yields one record per CDR3 protein. The table shows about 140,000 distinct CDR3 sequences, with 9.5% to 12% occurring only once. The sample comprised blood, either unsorted or a sorted T cell fraction (not recorded which). The receptors were gathered from a female donor with ankylosing spondylitis or in good health (not recorded which).

This clonotype has at least ten counts. J is TRBJ2-2 and V is TRBV12-3 or TRBV12-4, with a weak D call TRBD2 (5 bases). The V end lost 0 bases, the J end lost 4 bases, and 6 bases lay between the germline ends. This CDR3 has 14 residues. CDR3 sequence: CASSLAGSTGELFF. Written as DNA, the CDR3 is TGTGCCAGCAGTTTAGCGGGGAGCACCGGGGAGCTGTTTTTT.

This clonotype was recorded at least ten times. V usage is TRBV7-9 and J usage is TRBJ1-1, with D maybe TRBD1 (6 bases). The V gene lost 5 bases and the J gene lost 0 bases, with 19 bases spanning the gap. This CDR3 region has 17 residues. Germline lookup yields CDR1 SEHNR and CDR2 FQNEAQ (reference sequence). The CDR3: CASSLWGRGKMNTEAFF. The CDR3 DNA is TGTGCCAGCAGCCTCTGGGGGAGGGGGAAAATGAACACTGAAGCTTTCTTT. The full variable domain, with the rest looked up from reference TRBV7-9 and TRBJ1-1, is DTGVSQNPRHKITKRGQNVTFRCDPISEHNRLYWYRQTLGQGPEFLTYFQNEAQLEKSRLLSDRFSAERPKGSFSTLEIQRTEQGDSAMYLCASSLWGRGKMNTEAFFGQGTRLTVV.

This clonotype was seen repeatedly, ten times or more. This chain uses TRBV2 with TRBJ1-5; 8 bases are shared with TRBD1. Germline trimming cut 4 bases from V and 5 bases from J; bases unmatched to any gene: 4. Germline values: CDR1 SNHLY, CDR2 FYNNEI. The CDR3 sequence is 14 residues long. This CDR3 reads CASSVDRADQPQHF. The CDR3 nucleotides read TGTGCCAGCAGTGTGGACAGGGCGGATCAGCCCCAGCATTTT.

The rearrangement links TRBV4-2 to TRBJ2-7, with D perhaps matching TRBD1 (5 bases). Germline CDR1 LGHNA, CDR2 YNFKEQ. The CDR3 totals 17 residues. V dropped 3 bases and J dropped 0 bases, with 18 bases sitting between them. Here the CDR3 reads CASSQGRLTDSSYEQYF. In nucleotides, the CDR3 is TGTGCCAGCAGCCAGGGCAGATTGACCGACAGCTCCTACGAGCAGTACTTC.

This chain joins TRBV3-1 and TRBJ1-1; the D is unclear. The CDR3 sequence is 14 residues long. The germline V gene has CDR1 LGHDT and CDR2 YNNKEL (reference sequence). V gave up 4 bases and J gave up 1 base, with 10 bases separating them. In DNA form, the CDR3 reads TGTGCCAGCAGCCCGGTTTATGGGAACACTGAAGCTTTCTTT. Translation gives CASSPVYGNTEAFF.

Turning to this clonotype: This may come from a read error, since a much larger clone is one base off. The chain combines TRBV5-1 with TRBJ1-1; D unresolved. Germline V CDR1 and CDR2: SGHRS, YFSETQ. The CDR3 spans 15 residues. This CDR3 reads CASSLNPGEATETFF. CDR3 sequence (DNA): TGCGCCAGCAGCCTCAATCCGGGCGAGGCCACTGAAACTTTCTTT.

J is TRBJ1-2 and V is TRBV29-1; TRBD1 might be the D (6 bases). In germline, CDR1 is SQVTM, CDR2 ANQGSEA. The CDR3 length is 15 residues. V was shortened by 6 bases and J by 7 bases, with 24 bases between the two germline ends. The CDR3 here is CSVATGSAFFGGYTF. The CDR3 DNA is TGCAGCGTGGCTACAGGGAGCGCATTTTTTGGTGGCTACACCTTC.

This clonotype was seen ten or more times. The chain couples TRBV20-1 to TRBJ2-7; 12 bases align to TRBD2. The trim removed 3 bases at V and 4 bases at J, leaving 10 bases unmatched. From germline, CDR1 is DFQATT and CDR2 SNEGSKA (reference sequence). The CDR3 spans 16 residues. The CDR3 DNA reads as TGCAGTGCTAGGCCAGTACTAGCGGGAGGTCTTTACGAGCAGTACTTC. Residues: CSARPVLAGGLYEQYF.

This clonotype was counted between two and nine times. The gene calls are TRBV20-1 and TRBJ2-7; D ambiguous. V lost 3 bases and J lost 6, with 15 bases in between. The CDR3 has 13 amino acids. CDR1 and CDR2 (germline): DFQATT, SNEGSKA (reference sequence). CDR3 coding DNA: TGCAGTGCTAGTCCCTTGTGGCGCGGCGAGCAGTACTTC. It translates to CSASPLWRGEQYF.

This clonotype showed up many times. J is TRBJ2-5 and V is TRBV7-3, with D hard to call. Deletions cut 5 bases from V and 1 base from J, with 14 bases between. There are 15 residues in the CDR3. Germline V CDR1 and CDR2: SGHTA, FQGTGA. CDR3 nucleotide sequence: TGTGCCAGCAGCCCAAGGGTAGGGCTCCAAGAGACCCAGTACTTC. Its protein product is CASSPRVGLQETQYF.

Here the CDR3 DNA reads TGCAGTGCCGCCGCCGAGGAAGGCTATGGCTACACCTTC. Amino acid sequence: CSAAAEEGYGYTF. This chain joins TRBV20-1 and TRBJ1-2; unclear D gene. The CDR3 spans 13 residues. Trimming stripped 6 bases from V and 4 bases from J, with 15 bases between. CDR1 is DFQATT and CDR2 is SNEGSKA in the germline V gene (reference sequence).

This clonotype has ten or more counts. This chain joins TRBV5-1 and TRBJ2-5; weak D call: TRBD2 (5 bases). The CDR3 spans 14 residues. Germline assignment: CDR1 SGHRS and CDR2 YFSETQ. V gave up 7 bases and J gave up 3 bases, with 16 bases separating them. In DNA, the CDR3 is TGCGCCAGCCGGGGATACCAGAGAGAAGAGACCCAGTACTTC. It specifies CASRGYQREETQYF.

The V call is TRBV6-1, the J call TRBJ1-5; no definite D call. V was trimmed by 9 bases and J by 5 bases, leaving 8 bases between them. This CDR3 spans 11 amino acids. Looked up from germline, CDR1 is MNHNS and CDR2 is SASEGT. CDR3 nucleotides: TGTGCCAGTAGAATATATCAGCCCCAGCATTTT. It is translated as CASRIYQPQHF.

The table lists this clonotype with a few counts. The chain has TRBV7-9 and TRBJ1-2; unclear D gene. The CDR3 sequence is 13 residues long. Trimming stripped 8 bases from V and 4 bases from J, with 14 bases between. The germline CDR1 and CDR2 sequences are SEHNR and FQNEAQ (reference sequence). As DNA, the CDR3 is TGTGCCAGCGGCCCGGTGGTAGGCTATGGCTACACCTTC. It is translated as CASGPVVGYGYTF. Drawing the rest from reference TRBV7-9 and TRBJ1-2, the complete variable domain is DTGVSQNPRHKITKRGQNVTFRCDPISEHNRLYWYRQTLGQGPEFLTYFQNEAQLEKSRLLSDRFSAERPKGSFSTLEIQRTEQGDSAMYLCASGPVVGYGYTFGSGTRLTVV.

This clonotype showed up many times. The chain recombines TRBV29-1 with TRBJ2-1; no clear D gene. The CDR3 has 14 amino acids. Germline CDR1 is SQVTM and CDR2 is ANQGSEA. Trimming left V 0 bases short and J 5 bases short, with 11 bases between. The CDR3 loop is CSVEDAWLDNEQFF. Written as DNA, the CDR3 is TGCAGCGTTGAAGATGCGTGGTTGGACAATGAGCAGTTCTTC.

This clonotype was recorded many times. CDR3 sequence (DNA): TGCAGCGGCTGGACAGGGCCCGAGCAGTACTTC. Its translation is CSGWTGPEQYF. V and J are TRBV29-1 and TRBJ2-7; 8 positions agree with TRBD1. The CDR3 consists of 11 residues. Trimming removed 7 bases from V and 6 bases from J; junction bases left unmatched: 5. Per the germline V gene, CDR1 is SQVTM and CDR2 is ANQGSEA.

The V gene is TRBV12-3 or TRBV12-4, the J gene TRBJ1-1; D unclear. Trimming shortened V by 6 bases and J by 6 bases, and 14 bases separated the two germline ends. The CDR3 length is 13 residues. CDR3 sequence (DNA): TGTGCCAGCAGCTTTCCCGTCGGATCTGAAGCTTTCTTT. Its protein is CASSFPVGSEAFF.

V is TRBV3-1 and J is TRBJ2-1, with 12 bases aligning to TRBD2. The CDR3 length is 17 residues. J lost 3 bases, V lost 7 bases, and 10 bases had no gene match. Looked up from germline, CDR1 is LGHDT and CDR2 is YNNKEL (reference sequence). The CDR3 DNA sequence: TGTGCCAGCACCAAAGAGGGACTAGCGGGCCGCTACAATGAGCAGTTCTTC. The encoded protein is CASTKEGLAGRYNEQFF.

The chain links TRBV24-1 to TRBJ2-5, with D hard to call. V was cut by 2 bases and J by 5 bases, with 2 bases left in between. This CDR3 contains 11 residues. Germline V CDR1 and CDR2: KGHDR, SFDVKD. The CDR3 spells CATSDYETQYF. DNA for the CDR3: TGTGCCACCAGTGATTATGAGACCCAGTACTTC.

This clonotype was seen repeatedly, ten times or more. This chain joins TRBV29-1 and TRBJ1-1, with D uncertain. Germline V gene sequence: CDR1 SQVTM, CDR2 ANQGSEA. V was pared by 6 bases and J by 6 bases, with 17 bases between. The CDR3 sequence is 13 residues long. CDR3 in DNA: TGCAGCGTACTGCTCGGAGGGTCGGCTGAAGCTTTCTTT. It encodes CSVLLGGSAEAFF.

The sample holds many counts of this clonotype. This rearrangement joins TRBV19 to TRBJ1-1; tentative D call: TRBD1 (5 bases). Trimming took 7 bases from V and 5 from J, leaving 20 bases between them. This CDR3 is built from 15 residues. From germline, CDR1 is LNHDA and CDR2 SQIVND (reference sequence). CDR3 sequence: CASTSLGSGRTEAFF. In DNA form, the CDR3 reads TGTGCCAGTACCTCCCTGGGGTCAGGGAGGACTGAAGCTTTCTTT.